Below, 22 T cell receptor beta chains from the same sample are listed, as sequenced in a study of long-term antiretroviral therapy in people with HIV. Sequencing relied on immunoSEQ assay v3.0, run at survey level. Method: immunoSEQ multiplex PCR; TCRdb's copy keeps in-frame clones and lacks some. The sample has around 38,000 clones, approximately 94% seen once. The sequences come from unsorted PBMCs, collected roughly 9.4 years after starting antiretroviral therapy. These receptors came from a man between 25 and 39 years old with HIV.

The sample holds a few counts of this clone. The chain links TRBV14 to TRBJ1-1; no clear D. Trimming shortened V by 4 bases and J by 1 base, and 10 bases separated the two germline ends. CDR1 is SGHDN, CDR2 FVKESK, per germline. The CDR3 is made up of 14 amino acids. For the CDR3, the DNA is TGTGCCAGCAGCCTGGGAGCGGCGAACACTGAAGCTTTCTTT. Translation: CASSLGAANTEAFF.

V is TRBV6-6 and J is TRBJ2-3; D gene ambiguous. CDR3 length equals 13 residues. Germline assignment: CDR1 MNHNY and CDR2 SVGAGI (reference sequence). V was pared by 6 bases and J by 7 bases, with 14 bases between. The CDR3 DNA reads TGTGCCAGCAGCGGGCGTTTAGACCATACGCAGTATTTT. Its protein product is CASSGRLDHTQYF.

This clone has only a few counts. The chain is built from TRBV5-1 and TRBJ2-6; the match to TRBD1 covers 8 bases. Per the germline V gene, CDR1 is SGHRS and CDR2 is YFSETQ. The J segment lost 3 bases and the V segment lost 2 bases, leaving 4 bases of the junction unmatched. The CDR3 is 16 amino acids. This CDR3 reads CASSFRTGYGANVLTF. The CDR3 coding sequence is TGCGCCAGCAGCTTCCGGACAGGGTATGGGGCCAACGTCCTGACTTTC.

The chain's CDR3 is CASSVSGQETQYF. CDR3 coding DNA: TGTGCCAGCAGCGTATCGGGCCAAGAGACCCAGTACTTC. J is TRBJ2-5 and V is TRBV9; no clear D gene. Trimming left V 1 base short and J 1 base short, with 5 bases between. CDR1 SGDLS and CDR2 YYNGEE come from the germline V gene. This CDR3 region has 13 residues.

Of note for this clone: A read error may produce the germline difference seen at one junction end. This rearrangement joins TRBV11-2 to TRBJ2-5; unclear D gene. CDR3 length equals 11 residues. CDR1 and CDR2 (germline): SGHAT, FQNNGV. For the CDR3, the DNA is TGTGCCAGCAGCCTAGAGGAGACCCAGTACTTC. Its translation: CASSLEETQYF.

The V call is TRBV4-1, the J call TRBJ1-5; the D gene is possibly TRBD1 (6 bases). Trimming shortened V by 0 bases and J by 4 bases, and 13 bases separated the two germline ends. CDR1 and CDR2 (germline): MGHRA, YSYEKL. CDR3 length: 16 amino acids. CDR3 in amino acids: CASSQERGGNNQPQHF. The CDR3, as DNA: TGCGCCAGCAGCCAAGAGAGGGGGGGAAATAATCAGCCCCAGCATTTT.

The rearrangement uses TRBV10-3 and TRBJ2-1, with unresolved D. V was clipped by 7 bases and J by 4 bases, with 14 bases between them. Per germline, CDR1 ENHRY and CDR2 SYGVKD. This CDR3 comprises 14 residues. The CDR3 DNA reads TGTGCCATCATCTACTCCACCTTGTACAATGAGCAGTTCTTC. Amino acid sequence: CAIIYSTLYNEQFF.

This chain uses TRBV11-2 with TRBJ1-2; D remains unclear. V was cut by 1 base and J by 6 bases, with 12 bases left in between. CDR1 and CDR2 from the germline V gene are SGHAT and FQNNGV. The CDR3 extends over 14 amino acids. The CDR3 bases are TGTGCCAGCAGCTTAGCCCGGACTCGGCATGGCTACACCTTC. Translated: CASSLARTRHGYTF.

V gene TRBV19 combines with J gene TRBJ2-7; the D call may be TRBD1 or TRBD2 (5 bases each). V was trimmed by 5 bases and J by 2 bases, leaving 16 bases between them. This CDR3 spans 15 amino acids. Germline V lookup: CDR1 LNHDA, CDR2 SQIVND (reference sequence). This CDR3 reads CASSGGSLPPYEQYF. Written as DNA, the CDR3 is TGTGCCAGTAGTGGGGGTAGCCTCCCCCCCTACGAGCAGTACTTC.

This clone has just a few counts. CDR3 sequence (DNA): TGCAGCGTTGTAGCCAATGAGCAGTTCTTC. Translating it yields CSVVANEQFF. The chain employs TRBV29-1 and TRBJ2-1; D not resolved. Germline V gives CDR1 SQVTM, CDR2 ANQGSEA. This CDR3 spans 10 amino acids. V lost 4 bases and J lost 6, with 4 bases in between.

This clone occurred once. The genes are TRBV6-5 and TRBJ1-2, with D perhaps TRBD1 (5 bases). Germline CDR1 reads MNHEY; CDR2 reads SVGAGI. The CDR3 covers 13 residues. Trimming pared 6 bases from V and 1 base from J, leaving 9 bases between. CDR3 residues: CASRTALNYGYTF. The CDR3 DNA reads TGTGCCAGCAGGACAGCGCTTAACTATGGCTACACCTTC.

The rearrangement uses TRBV21-1 and TRBJ2-7; the table's D gene call, TRBD2, was not cross checked with the DNA. TRBV21-1 is described as a pseudogene. The length of the CDR3 is 12 residues. The CDR3 DNA reads TGTGCCAGCAGAGGGGGACTAGACGAGCAGTACGTC. Translating it yields CASRGGLDEQYV.

The gene calls are TRBV6-5 and TRBJ2-2, with TRBD2 matching 7 bases. CDR1 and CDR2 from the germline V gene are MNHEY and SVGAGI. CDR3 size: 14 residues. V lost 6 bases to trimming and J lost 4 bases; unmatched junction nucleotides: 5. The CDR3 DNA follows: TGTGCCAGCAGCGTGACTAGCAGCACCGGGGAGCTGTTTTTT. It translates to CASSVTSSTGELFF.

The J gene is TRBJ2-7, the V gene TRBV28; 12 bases are shared with TRBD2. After removal of 5 bases from V and 4 bases from J, the junction contained 3 bases not matched to a gene. In germline, CDR1 is MDHEN, CDR2 SYDVKM. The CDR3 consists of 14 residues. The CDR3 reads CASSITSGGYEQYF. Here the CDR3 DNA reads TGTGCCAGCAGTATCACTAGCGGGGGGTACGAGCAGTACTTC.

This sequence joins TRBV9 and TRBJ1-2; tentatively, D is TRBD1 (5 bases). V was trimmed by 2 bases and J by 4 bases, leaving 15 bases between them. CDR3 length equals 15 residues. Germline V CDR1 and CDR2: SGDLS, YYNGEE. The CDR3 DNA sequence: TGTGCCAGCAGCGTTGGGACCTCTAATTCCTATGGCTACACCTTC. It codes for CASSVGTSNSYGYTF. The variable domain in full, with the rest retrieved from reference TRBV9 and TRBJ1-2, is DSGVTQTPKHLITATGQRVTLRCSPRSGDLSVYWYQQSLDQGLQFLIQYYNGEERAKGNILERFSAQQFPDLHSELNLSSLELGDSALYFCASSVGTSNSYGYTFGSGTRLTVV.

The J gene is TRBJ1-4, the V gene TRBV2, with 9 bases aligning to TRBD1. The germline V gene has CDR1 SNHLY and CDR2 FYNNEI. With 9 bases clipped from V and 8 bases from J, the junction kept 7 bases outside the gene matches. CDR3 length: 13 amino acids. CDR3: CASGGQGGEKLFF. Here the CDR3 DNA reads TGTGCCAGTGGGGGACAGGGAGGAGAAAAACTGTTTTTT.

This chain uses TRBV5-1 with TRBJ2-1; 11 bases are shared with TRBD1. CDR1 and CDR2 from the germline V gene are SGHRS and YFSETQ. The J segment lost 8 bases and the V segment lost 1 base, leaving 5 bases of the junction unmatched. The CDR3 is 15 residues long. The CDR3 loop reads CASSLTGQGDYEQFF. The CDR3 nucleotides are TGCGCCAGCAGCTTGACGGGACAGGGGGACTATGAGCAGTTCTTC.

This chain connects TRBV18 to TRBJ1-4, with 8 bases matching TRBD1. The CDR3 totals 14 residues. Unmatched junction bases numbered 2, after V lost 2 bases and J lost 6 bases. Germline-derived CDR1 and CDR2 are KGHSH and LQKENI. DNA of the CDR3: TGTGCCAGCTCACCAACAGGGGGAGATGAAAAACTGTTTTTT. It translates to CASSPTGGDEKLFF.

In regard to this clone: It is unclear where the CDR3 begins or ends on the DNA, so no DNA is shown, and the CDR3 is as TCRdb lists it. The chain employs TRBV4-2 and TRBJ2-2; the DNA was not used to check the table's D call, TRBD2. The CDR3 contains 14 residues when both ends are counted. CDR1 is LGHNA, CDR2 YNFKEQ, per germline. Here the CDR3 reads CASSQDTRPGSCFF.

The V gene is TRBV7-6, the J gene TRBJ1-6, with D possibly being TRBD1 (5 bases). Germline V CDR1 and CDR2: SGHVS, FNYEAQ. The ends were cut back, 5 bases at V and 8 bases at J, with 7 bases in the middle. The CDR3 extends over 12 amino acids. The CDR3 sequence is CASSPGDSPLHF. CDR3 sequence (DNA): TGTGCCAGCAGCCCGGGGGATTCACCCCTCCACTTT.

The chain employs TRBV9 and TRBJ1-2, with TRBD1 as a possible D gene (5 bases). This CDR3 contains 16 residues. The V and J ends lost 7 bases and 5 bases respectively, with 24 bases between them. Per the germline V gene, CDR1 is SGDLS and CDR2 is YYNGEE. The CDR3 nucleotides read TGTGCCAGCCTAGTATCACAATCACAGGCGGTATATGGCTACACCTTC. As protein: CASLVSQSQAVYGYTF.

The chain is built from TRBV28 and TRBJ1-2, with 9 bases fitting TRBD1. The CDR3 is 15 residues long. Losses at the gene ends were 3 bases for V and 4 bases for J; bases not matched to a gene: 6. Germline CDR1 and CDR2: MDHEN and SYDVKM. The CDR3 nucleotides read TGTGCCAGCAGTTTCCGGGACAGGGACCTCTATGGCTACACCTTC. This sequence encodes CASSFRDRDLYGYTF.